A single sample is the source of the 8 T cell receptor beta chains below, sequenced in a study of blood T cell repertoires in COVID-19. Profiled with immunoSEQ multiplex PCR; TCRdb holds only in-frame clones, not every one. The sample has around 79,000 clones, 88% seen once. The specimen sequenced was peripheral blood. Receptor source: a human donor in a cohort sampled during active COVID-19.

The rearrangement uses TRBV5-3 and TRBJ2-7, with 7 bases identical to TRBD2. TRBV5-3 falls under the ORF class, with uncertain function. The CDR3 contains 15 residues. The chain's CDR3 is CANSPDGAGAGEQYF. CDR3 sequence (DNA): TGTGCAAATAGCCCCGACGGGGCGGGAGCCGGCGAGCAGTACTTC.

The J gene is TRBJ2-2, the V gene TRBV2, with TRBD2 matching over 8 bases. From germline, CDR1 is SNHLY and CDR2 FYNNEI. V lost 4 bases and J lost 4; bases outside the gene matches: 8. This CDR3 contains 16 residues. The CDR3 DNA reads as TGTGCCAGCAGTGGCCTGGCGGGAGGTGGCACCGGGGAGCTGTTTTTT. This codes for CASSGLAGGGTGELFF.

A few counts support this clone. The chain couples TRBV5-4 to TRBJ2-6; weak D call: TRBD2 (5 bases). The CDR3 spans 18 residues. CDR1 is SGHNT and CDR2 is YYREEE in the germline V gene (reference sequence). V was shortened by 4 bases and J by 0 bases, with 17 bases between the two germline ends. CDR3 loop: CASSTPGFTPSGANVLTF. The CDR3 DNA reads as TGTGCCAGCAGCACGCCGGGGTTCACCCCCTCTGGGGCCAACGTCCTGACTTTC.

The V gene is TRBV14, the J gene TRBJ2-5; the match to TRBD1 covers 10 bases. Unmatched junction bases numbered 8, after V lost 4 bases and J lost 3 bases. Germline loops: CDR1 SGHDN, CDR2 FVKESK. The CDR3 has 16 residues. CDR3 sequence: CASSRQYGTGEETQYF. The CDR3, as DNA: TGTGCCAGCAGCCGCCAATACGGGACAGGGGAAGAGACCCAGTACTTC.

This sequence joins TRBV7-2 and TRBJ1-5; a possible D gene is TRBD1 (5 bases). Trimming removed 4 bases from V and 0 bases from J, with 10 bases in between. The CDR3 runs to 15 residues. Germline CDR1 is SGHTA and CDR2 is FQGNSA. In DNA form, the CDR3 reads TGTGCCAGCAGCTGGAGACAGACTAGCAATCAGCCCCAGCATTTT. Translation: CASSWRQTSNQPQHF.

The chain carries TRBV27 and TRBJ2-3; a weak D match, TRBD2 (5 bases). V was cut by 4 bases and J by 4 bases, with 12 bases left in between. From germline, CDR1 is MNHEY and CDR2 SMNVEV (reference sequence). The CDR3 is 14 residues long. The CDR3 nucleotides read TGTGCCAGCAGTTCCAGAGGGTCCGCAGATACGCAGTATTTT. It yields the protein CASSSRGSADTQYF.

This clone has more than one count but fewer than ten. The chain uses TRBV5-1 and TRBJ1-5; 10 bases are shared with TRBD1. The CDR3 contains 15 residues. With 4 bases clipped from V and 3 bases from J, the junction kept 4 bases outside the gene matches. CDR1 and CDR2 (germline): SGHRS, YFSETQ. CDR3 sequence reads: CASSAGQGYNQPQHF. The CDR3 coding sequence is TGCGCCAGCAGCGCGGGACAGGGGTACAATCAGCCCCAGCATTTT.

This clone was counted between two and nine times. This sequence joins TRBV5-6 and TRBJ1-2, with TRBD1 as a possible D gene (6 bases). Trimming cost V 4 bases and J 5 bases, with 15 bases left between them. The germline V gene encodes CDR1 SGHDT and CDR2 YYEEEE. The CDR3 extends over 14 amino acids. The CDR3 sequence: CASSIRTDIYGYTF. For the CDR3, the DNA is TGTGCCAGCAGCATCCGGACAGATATATATGGCTACACCTTC.